The 23 T cell receptor beta chains below come from one sample, sequenced in a study of blood T cell repertoires in COVID-19. Method: immunoSEQ multiplex PCR; TCRdb's copy keeps in-frame clones and lacks some. The table lists around 70,000 clones, approximately 80% of them singletons. Sequences were obtained from peripheral blood. Every receptor here comes from a woman older than 75 with active or convalescent COVID-19.

The CDR3, as DNA: TGTGCCAGTAGCATGGACAGGGTATATAACTATGGCTACACCTTC. It yields the protein CASSMDRVYNYGYTF. V usage is TRBV19 and J usage is TRBJ1-2; 8 positions match TRBD1. This CDR3 region has 15 residues. Germline CDR1 and CDR2: LNHDA and SQIVND (reference sequence). The trim removed 6 bases at V and 1 base at J, leaving 7 bases unmatched. The variable domain in full, completed from reference TRBV19 and TRBJ1-2, reads DGGITQSPKYLFRKEGQNVTLSCEQNLNHDAMYWYRQDPGQGLRLIYYSQIVNDFQKGDIAEGYSVSREKKESFPLTVTSAQKNPTAFYLCASSMDRVYNYGYTFGSGTRLTVV.

The chain joins TRBV28 to TRBJ1-5, with 7 bases aligning to TRBD1. The CDR3 consists of 15 residues. With 5 bases clipped from V and 3 bases from J, the junction kept 7 bases outside the gene matches. Germline V gives CDR1 MDHEN, CDR2 SYDVKM. The CDR3 DNA sequence: TGTGCCAGCAGTCGGGGGACAGCGAACAATCAGCCCCAGCATTTT. Translating gives CASSRGTANNQPQHF. Drawing the rest from reference TRBV28 and TRBJ1-5, the complete variable domain is DVKVTQSSRYLVKRTGEKVFLECVQDMDHENMFWYRQDPGLGLRLIYFSYDVKMKEKGDIPEGYSVSREKKERFSLILESASTNQTSMYLCASSRGTANNQPQHFGDGTRLSIL.

The V and J genes are TRBV4-3 and TRBJ2-3; tentative D call: TRBD2 (6 bases). The CDR3 totals 20 residues. Germline CDR1 is LGHNA and CDR2 is YSLEER. The germline V and J ends were trimmed by 0 bases and 3 bases, with 25 bases remaining between them. The CDR3 nucleotides are TGCGCCAGCAGCCAAGATGATCGGTGGGACTTAGCGACGGGTACAGATACGCAGTATTTT. It is translated as CASSQDDRWDLATGTDTQYF.

V usage is TRBV6-6 and J usage is TRBJ2-3, with TRBD2 as a possible D gene (5 bases). The CDR3 is made up of 14 amino acids. Trimming shortened V by 7 bases and J by 2 bases, and 13 bases separated the two germline ends. CDR1 MNHNY and CDR2 SVGAGI come from the germline V gene (reference sequence). The CDR3 here is CASNHGLNTDTQYF. The CDR3 DNA follows: TGTGCCAGCAACCACGGACTGAACACAGATACGCAGTATTTT.

The chain links TRBV29-1 to TRBJ2-5, with D possibly TRBD1 on 5 matching bases. The CDR3 is 13 residues long. Per germline, CDR1 SQVTM and CDR2 ANQGSEA. V lost 3 bases and J lost 2, with 10 bases in between. The CDR3 here is CSVESRVQETQYF. CDR3 coding DNA: TGCAGCGTTGAGTCCAGGGTACAAGAGACCCAGTACTTC.

This rearrangement joins TRBV27 to TRBJ2-7; 7 nucleotides align to TRBD2. The V and J ends lost 2 bases and 1 base, in that order; junction bases with no gene match: 2. CDR3 length: 14 residues. Germline-derived CDR1 and CDR2 are MNHEY and SMNVEV (reference sequence). The CDR3 nucleotides are TGTGCCAGCAGTTTACTCGGGGGGTCCTACGAGCAGTACTTC. This translates into CASSLLGGSYEQYF.

The chain uses TRBV5-6 and TRBJ2-3; the match to TRBD2 covers 9 bases. J lost 3 bases, V lost 0 bases, and 5 bases had no gene match. Germline-derived CDR1 and CDR2 are SGHDT and YYEEEE. The CDR3 runs to 16 residues. In DNA form, the CDR3 reads TGTGCCAGCAGCTTGGTGAAGCGGGGGGTAACAGATACGCAGTATTTT. It codes for CASSLVKRGVTDTQYF.

This clone was detected only a few times. The V and J genes are TRBV18 and TRBJ2-1, with TRBD2 matching over 13 bases. The V gene's germline CDR1 is KGHSH and CDR2 LQKENI. This CDR3 spans 15 amino acids. The V segment lost 3 bases and the J segment 8 bases; nucleotides outside the gene matches: 4. CDR3 loop: CASSPRLAGGHEQFF. The CDR3 DNA sequence: TGTGCCAGCTCACCCCGACTAGCGGGAGGACATGAGCAGTTCTTC.

This chain links TRBV28 with TRBJ2-7; 13 bases fit TRBD2. CDR3 length: 22 amino acids. Germline CDR1 reads MDHEN; CDR2 reads SYDVKM. V shed 3 bases, J shed 2 bases, and the junction held 22 bases outside the gene matches. CDR3 amino acids: CASSFPKAGLAGLPRHAYEQYF. The CDR3 DNA reads TGTGCCAGCAGTTTCCCAAAAGCGGGACTAGCGGGGCTGCCACGTCATGCCTACGAGCAGTACTTC.

The rearrangement uses TRBV19 and TRBJ2-5, with D possibly matching TRBD1 (5 bases). With 6 bases removed from V and 2 bases from J, the gap between germline ends came to 10 bases. The CDR3 contains 13 residues. Germline values: CDR1 LNHDA, CDR2 SQIVND (reference sequence). In nucleotides, the CDR3 is TGTGCCAGTAGATTGTCAGGGCAAGAGACCCAGTACTTC. Translating it yields CASRLSGQETQYF.

The chain uses TRBV7-9 and TRBJ2-7; TRBD1 matches 9 bases. Germline V CDR1 and CDR2: SEHNR, FQNEAQ (reference sequence). With V trimmed by 3 bases and J by 5 bases, 5 bases remained unmatched. The CDR3 has 14 residues. DNA of the CDR3: TGTGCCAGCAGCTTTGGGGACAGGGACCACGAGCAGTACTTC. It yields the protein CASSFGDRDHEQYF.

The chain employs TRBV7-3 and TRBJ2-3, with TRBD2 as a possible D gene (5 bases). The CDR3 consists of 16 residues. Germline CDR1 is SGHTA and CDR2 is FQGTGA. Trimming cost V 4 bases and J 0 bases, with 14 bases left between them. This CDR3 is CASSSPGGRSTDTQYF. DNA for the CDR3: TGTGCCAGCAGCTCCCCTGGCGGGCGCAGCACAGATACGCAGTATTTT.

This rearrangement joins TRBV6-4 to TRBJ2-2, with D perhaps TRBD1 (6 bases). This CDR3 has 15 amino acids. CDR1 is MRHNA and CDR2 is SNTAGT in the germline V gene. The ends were cut back, 6 bases at V and 4 bases at J, with 15 bases in the middle. The CDR3: CASRPEQGSTGELFF. CDR3 DNA: TGTGCCAGCAGGCCAGAACAGGGATCCACCGGGGAGCTGTTTTTT.

The V gene is TRBV7-2, the J gene TRBJ2-1; 13 positions match TRBD2. Germline loops: CDR1 SGHTA, CDR2 FQGNSA. With V trimmed by 0 bases and J by 6 bases, 14 bases remained unmatched. The CDR3 has 20 residues. For the CDR3, the DNA is TGTGCCAGCAGCTTAGCGAACCCCGGACTAGCGGGAGATATTTCCAATGAGCAGTTCTTC. This encodes CASSLANPGLAGDISNEQFF.

The chain is built from TRBV27 and TRBJ2-7; D is unclear. CDR3 length equals 13 residues. With 2 bases removed from V and 3 bases from J, the gap between germline ends came to 8 bases. The germline V gene has CDR1 MNHEY and CDR2 SMNVEV (reference sequence). The CDR3 DNA follows: TGTGCCAGCAGTTTACAGGTCGACTACGAGCAGTACTTC. This gives the protein CASSLQVDYEQYF.

The gene calls are TRBV14 and TRBJ2-5; a possible D gene is TRBD2 (7 bases). Trimming removed 1 base from V and 9 bases from J, with 18 bases in between. The CDR3 sequence is 15 residues long. Looked up from germline, CDR1 is SGHDN and CDR2 is FVKESK. The DNA for the CDR3 is TGTGCCAGCAGCCAAGTTGCGGGGGCCCCCGGGGCCCAGTACTTC. Translated: CASSQVAGAPGAQYF.

The J gene is TRBJ2-5, the V gene TRBV6-5; D might be TRBD1 (5 bases). Trimming shortened V by 6 bases and J by 5 bases, and 16 bases separated the two germline ends. CDR1 MNHEY and CDR2 SVGAGI come from the germline V gene. The CDR3 has 14 amino acids. This chain's CDR3 is CASRTPGFQETQYF. The CDR3 DNA sequence: TGTGCCAGCAGGACACCAGGGTTCCAGGAGACCCAGTACTTC.

J is TRBJ2-4 and V is TRBV6-1, with 9 bases that match TRBD2. Losses at the gene ends were 0 bases for V and 16 bases for J; bases not matched to a gene: 7. Germline CDR1 MNHNS, CDR2 SASEGT. This CDR3 spans 13 amino acids. The DNA for the CDR3 is TGTGCCAGCAGTGAAGCGGGAAGCGGGGGGAACTACTTC. It is translated as CASSEAGSGGNYF.

This chain uses TRBV6-2 or TRBV6-3 with TRBJ2-2, with D perhaps TRBD1 (6 bases). Deletions cut 5 bases from V and 6 bases from J, with 13 bases between. The CDR3 is 14 residues long. Per the germline V gene, CDR1 is MNHEY and CDR2 is SVGEGT. CDR3 coding DNA: TGTGCCAGCAGTGAGAACAGGGTCTCCGGGGAGCTGTTTTTT. It yields the protein CASSENRVSGELFF.

The chain joins TRBV7-9 to TRBJ2-3; D gene uncertain. The germline V and J ends were trimmed by 2 bases and 6 bases, with 15 bases remaining between them. CDR1 SEHNR and CDR2 FQNEAQ come from the germline V gene (reference sequence). This CDR3 is 15 amino acids long. As DNA, the CDR3 is TGTGCCAGCAGCTTAATGGGCCTGTTTGCGGATACGCAGTATTTT. It is translated as CASSLMGLFADTQYF. Drawing the rest from reference TRBV7-9 and TRBJ2-3, the complete variable domain is DTGVSQNPRHKITKRGQNVTFRCDPISEHNRLYWYRQTLGQGPEFLTYFQNEAQLEKSRLLSDRFSAERPKGSFSTLEIQRTEQGDSAMYLCASSLMGLFADTQYFGPGTRLTVL.

V is TRBV19 and J is TRBJ1-5; maybe TRBD1 (6 bases). In germline, CDR1 is LNHDA, CDR2 SQIVND (reference sequence). The ends were cut back, 5 bases at V and 2 bases at J, with 13 bases in the middle. CDR3 length: 15 amino acids. The CDR3 nucleotides are TGTGCCAGTAGTTCCTATCGACAGGGCAATCAGCCCCAGCATTTT. This codes for CASSSYRQGNQPQHF.

The CDR3 here is CASSSPGQGSNQPQHF. DNA for the CDR3: TGTGCCAGCAGTTCGCCGGGACAGGGGTCAAATCAGCCCCAGCATTTT. The chain uses TRBV27 and TRBJ1-5, with TRBD1 identical over 10 bases. Germline V gene lookup returns CDR1 MNHEY and CDR2 SMNVEV (reference sequence). The CDR3 is made up of 16 amino acids. V shed 4 bases, J shed 4 bases, and the junction held 7 bases outside the gene matches.

V gene TRBV7-9 combines with J gene TRBJ1-1; D unresolved. CDR1 is SEHNR, CDR2 FQNEAQ, per germline (reference sequence). Trimming shortened V by 5 bases and J by 1 base, and 11 bases separated the two germline ends. The CDR3 runs to 14 residues. The CDR3 coding sequence is TGTGCCAGCAGCCCGCAGGACTCGAACACTGAAGCTTTCTTT. Translated: CASSPQDSNTEAFF.